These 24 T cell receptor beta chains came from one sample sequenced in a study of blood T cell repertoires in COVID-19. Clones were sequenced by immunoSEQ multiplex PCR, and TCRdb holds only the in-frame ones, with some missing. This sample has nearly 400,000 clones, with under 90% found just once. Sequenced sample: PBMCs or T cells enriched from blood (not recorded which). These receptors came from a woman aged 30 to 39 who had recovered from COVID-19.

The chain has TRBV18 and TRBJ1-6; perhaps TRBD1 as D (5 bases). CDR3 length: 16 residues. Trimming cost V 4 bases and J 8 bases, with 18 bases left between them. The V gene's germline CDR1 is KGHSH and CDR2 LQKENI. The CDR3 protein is CASSLLRPGGDSPLHF. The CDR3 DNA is TGTGCCAGCTCACTTCTCCGCCCCGGAGGGGATTCACCCCTCCACTTT.

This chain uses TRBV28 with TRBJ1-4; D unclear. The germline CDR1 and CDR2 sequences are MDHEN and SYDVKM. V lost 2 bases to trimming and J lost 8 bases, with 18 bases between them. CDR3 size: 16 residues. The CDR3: CASSLPRGSLEEKLFF. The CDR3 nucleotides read TGTGCCAGCAGTTTACCTCGGGGAAGTCTGGAGGAAAAACTGTTTTTT.

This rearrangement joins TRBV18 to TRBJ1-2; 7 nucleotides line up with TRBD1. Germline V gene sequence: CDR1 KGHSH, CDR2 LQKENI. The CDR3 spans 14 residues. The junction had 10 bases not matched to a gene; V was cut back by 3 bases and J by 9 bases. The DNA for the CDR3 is TGTGCCAGCTCACCCGACAGGGCAGAAAACCGCTACACCTTC. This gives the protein CASSPDRAENRYTF.

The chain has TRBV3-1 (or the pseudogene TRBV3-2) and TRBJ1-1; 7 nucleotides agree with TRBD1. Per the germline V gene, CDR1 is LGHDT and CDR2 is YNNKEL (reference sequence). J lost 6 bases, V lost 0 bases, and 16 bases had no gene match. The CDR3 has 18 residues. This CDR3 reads CASSQEGLFHRGSAEAFF. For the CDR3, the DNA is TGTGCCAGCAGCCAAGAGGGTCTTTTCCACAGGGGCAGCGCTGAAGCTTTCTTT.

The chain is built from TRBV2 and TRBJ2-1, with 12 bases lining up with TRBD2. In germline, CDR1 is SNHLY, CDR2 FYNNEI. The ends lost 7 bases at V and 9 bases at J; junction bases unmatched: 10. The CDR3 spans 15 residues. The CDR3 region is CASIFPSGGVGEQFF. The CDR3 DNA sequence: TGTGCCAGCATTTTCCCTAGCGGGGGGGTAGGTGAGCAGTTCTTC.

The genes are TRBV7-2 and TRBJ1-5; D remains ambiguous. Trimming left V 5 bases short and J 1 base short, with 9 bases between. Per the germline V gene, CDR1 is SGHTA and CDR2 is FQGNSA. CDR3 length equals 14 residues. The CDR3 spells CASSRTESNQPQHF. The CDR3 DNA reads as TGTGCCAGCAGCCGTACAGAAAGCAATCAGCCCCAGCATTTT.

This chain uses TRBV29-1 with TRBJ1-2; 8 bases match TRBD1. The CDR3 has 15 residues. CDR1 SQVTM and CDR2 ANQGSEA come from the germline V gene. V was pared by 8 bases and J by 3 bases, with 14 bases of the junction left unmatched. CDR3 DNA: TGCAGCTATAGAGGACAGGGCGATGAAGACTATGGCTACACCTTC. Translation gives CSYRGQGDEDYGYTF.

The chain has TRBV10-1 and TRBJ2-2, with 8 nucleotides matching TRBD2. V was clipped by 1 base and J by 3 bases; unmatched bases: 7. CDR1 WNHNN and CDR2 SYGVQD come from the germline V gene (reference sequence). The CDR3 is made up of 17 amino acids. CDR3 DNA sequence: TGCGCCAGCAGTGAGTTCGGGCCAGCGGGAGACACCGGGGAGCTGTTTTTT. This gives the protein CASSEFGPAGDTGELFF.

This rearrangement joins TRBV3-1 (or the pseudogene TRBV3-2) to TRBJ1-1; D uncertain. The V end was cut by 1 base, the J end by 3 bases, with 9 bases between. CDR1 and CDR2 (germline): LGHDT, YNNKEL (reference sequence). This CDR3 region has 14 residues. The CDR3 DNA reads TGTGCCAGCAGCCAAGTAGCCGGGGACACTGAAGCTTTCTTT. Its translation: CASSQVAGDTEAFF.

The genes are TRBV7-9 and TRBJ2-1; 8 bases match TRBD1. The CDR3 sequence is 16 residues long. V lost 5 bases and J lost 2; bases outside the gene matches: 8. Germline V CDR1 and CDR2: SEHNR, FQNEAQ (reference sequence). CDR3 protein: CASSPEGQGTYNEQFF. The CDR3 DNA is TGTGCCAGCAGCCCAGAAGGACAGGGAACCTACAATGAGCAGTTCTTC.

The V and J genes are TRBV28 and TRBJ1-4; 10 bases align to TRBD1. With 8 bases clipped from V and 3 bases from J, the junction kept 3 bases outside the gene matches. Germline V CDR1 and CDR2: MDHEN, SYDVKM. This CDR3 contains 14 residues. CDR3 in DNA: TGTGCCAGCGGGACAGGGGTTTCTAATGAAAAACTGTTTTTT. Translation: CASGTGVSNEKLFF. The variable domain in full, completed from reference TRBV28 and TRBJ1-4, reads DVKVTQSSRYLVKRTGEKVFLECVQDMDHENMFWYRQDPGLGLRLIYFSYDVKMKEKGDIPEGYSVSREKKERFSLILESASTNQTSMYLCASGTGVSNEKLFFGSGTQLSVL.

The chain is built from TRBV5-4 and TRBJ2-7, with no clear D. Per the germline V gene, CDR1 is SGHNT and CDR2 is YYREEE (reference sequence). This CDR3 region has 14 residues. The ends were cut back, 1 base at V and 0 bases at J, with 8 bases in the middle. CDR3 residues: CASSLSADSYEQYF. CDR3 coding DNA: TGTGCCAGCAGCTTGTCCGCAGACTCCTACGAGCAGTACTTC.

The CDR3: CASSIARGDQPQHF. CDR3 nucleotide sequence: TGTGCCAGTAGTATAGCCAGGGGGGATCAGCCCCAGCATTTT. The V gene is TRBV19, the J gene TRBJ1-5; 7 nucleotides agree with TRBD1. Germline assignment: CDR1 LNHDA and CDR2 SQIVND (reference sequence). The CDR3 totals 14 residues. The J segment lost 5 bases and the V segment lost 1 base, leaving 2 bases of the junction unmatched.

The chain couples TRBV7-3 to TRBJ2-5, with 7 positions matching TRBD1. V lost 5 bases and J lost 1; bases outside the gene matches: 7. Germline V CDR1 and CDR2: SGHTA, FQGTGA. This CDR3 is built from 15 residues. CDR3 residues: CASSPGQEFQETQYF. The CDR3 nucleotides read TGTGCCAGCAGCCCCGGACAGGAGTTCCAAGAGACCCAGTACTTC.

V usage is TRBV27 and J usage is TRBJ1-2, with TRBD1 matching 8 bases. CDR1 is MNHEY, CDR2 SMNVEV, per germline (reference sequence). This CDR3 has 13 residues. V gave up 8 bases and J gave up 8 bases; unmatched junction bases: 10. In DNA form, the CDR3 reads TGTGCCAGCCCCCTGGGCAGGGGGCACGGCTACACCTTC. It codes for CASPLGRGHGYTF.

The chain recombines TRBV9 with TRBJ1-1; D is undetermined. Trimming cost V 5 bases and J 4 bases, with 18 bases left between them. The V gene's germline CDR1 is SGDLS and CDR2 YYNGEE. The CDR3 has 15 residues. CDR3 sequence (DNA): TGTGCCAGCAGGGCCCCTTATGGAGAAATCACTGAAGCTTTCTTT. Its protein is CASRAPYGEITEAFF.

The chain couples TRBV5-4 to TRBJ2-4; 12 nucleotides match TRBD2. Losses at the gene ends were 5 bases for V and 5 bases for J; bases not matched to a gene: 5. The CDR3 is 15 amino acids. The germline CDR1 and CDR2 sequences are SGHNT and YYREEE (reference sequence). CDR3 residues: CASSSRLAGENIQYF. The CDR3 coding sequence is TGTGCCAGCAGTTCCCGACTAGCGGGGGAAAACATTCAGTACTTC.

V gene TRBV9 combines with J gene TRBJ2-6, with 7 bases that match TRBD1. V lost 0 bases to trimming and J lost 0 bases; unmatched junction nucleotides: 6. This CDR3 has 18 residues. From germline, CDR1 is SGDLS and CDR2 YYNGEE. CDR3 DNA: TGTGCCAGCAGCGTAGGTCCAGGGGGTCCCTCTGGGGCCAACGTCCTGACTTTC. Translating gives CASSVGPGGPSGANVLTF.

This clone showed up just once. This CDR3 is CSVGGDRPTDTQYF. The CDR3, as DNA: TGCAGCGTTGGTGGGGACAGACCAACAGATACGCAGTATTTT. V and J are TRBV29-1 and TRBJ2-3, with 7 bases aligning to TRBD1. This CDR3 has 14 amino acids. Germline CDR1 and CDR2: SQVTM and ANQGSEA. The V and J ends lost 4 bases and 3 bases, in that order; junction bases with no gene match: 7.

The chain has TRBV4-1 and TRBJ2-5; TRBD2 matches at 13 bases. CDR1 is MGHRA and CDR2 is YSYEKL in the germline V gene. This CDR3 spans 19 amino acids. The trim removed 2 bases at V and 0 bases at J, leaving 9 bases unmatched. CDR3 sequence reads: CASSQPPGTSGIYQETQYF. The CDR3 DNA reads TGCGCCAGCAGCCAACCACCCGGGACTAGCGGGATCTACCAAGAGACCCAGTACTTC.

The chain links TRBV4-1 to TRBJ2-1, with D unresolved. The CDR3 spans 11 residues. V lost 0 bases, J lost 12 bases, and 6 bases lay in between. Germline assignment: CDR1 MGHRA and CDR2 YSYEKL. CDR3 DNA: TGCGCCAGCAGCCAAGATTTGCGGCAGTTCTTC. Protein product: CASSQDLRQFF.

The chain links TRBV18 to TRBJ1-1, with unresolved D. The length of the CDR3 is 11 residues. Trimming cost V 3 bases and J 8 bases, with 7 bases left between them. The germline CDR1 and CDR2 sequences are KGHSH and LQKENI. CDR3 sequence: CASSPVGEAFF. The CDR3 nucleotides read TGTGCCAGCTCACCCGTTGGCGAAGCTTTCTTT. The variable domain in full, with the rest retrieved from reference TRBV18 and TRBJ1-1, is NAGVMQNPRHLVRRRGQEARLRCSPMKGHSHVYWYRQLPEEGLKFMVYLQKENIIDESGMPKERFSAEFPKEGPSILRIQQVVRGDSAAYFCASSPVGEAFFGQGTRLTVV.

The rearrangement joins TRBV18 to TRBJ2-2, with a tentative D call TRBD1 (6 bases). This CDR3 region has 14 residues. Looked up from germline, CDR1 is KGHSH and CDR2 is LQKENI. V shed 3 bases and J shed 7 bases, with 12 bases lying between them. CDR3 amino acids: CASSPPGVNGELFF. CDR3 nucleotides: TGTGCCAGCTCACCCCCAGGGGTTAACGGGGAGCTGTTTTTT.

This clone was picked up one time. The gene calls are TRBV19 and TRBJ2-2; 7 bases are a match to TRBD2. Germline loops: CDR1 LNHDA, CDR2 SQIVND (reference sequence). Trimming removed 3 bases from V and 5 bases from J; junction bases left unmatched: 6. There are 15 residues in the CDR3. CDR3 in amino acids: CASSIVLAVTGELFF. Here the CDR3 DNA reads TGTGCCAGTAGTATCGTGCTAGCGGTGACCGGGGAGCTGTTTTTT.